This entry describes one TCR beta chain. This entry comes from a study of blood T cell repertoires in COVID-19. Study overall: Nucleic acid was either cDNA or gDNA, and it came from T cells, B-cell-depleted T cells, or PBMCs.

The CDR3 extends over 13 amino acids. The germline V gene has CDR1 LNHDA and CDR2 SQIVND (reference sequence). V was clipped by 6 bases and J by 4 bases, with 10 bases between them. Authors' analysis steps: The authors estimated nucleated cell counts from reference gene primer amplification. This table comes from immunoSEQ multiplex PCR, and its TCRdb copy is limited to in-frame clones, with some not included. Clone size and the V and J calls come from that table; the DNA yielded D and trimming. The table has some 180,000 clones, around 89% seen once; the top ten hold approximately 2.1%. Sequenced: peripheral blood. The chain joins TRBV19 to TRBJ1-5; D unclear. The receptor's source is a man aged 50-59 years who had recovered from COVID-19. The CDR3 bases are TGTGCCAGTAGCTCAGTTCGAAATCAGCCCCAGCATTTT. This codes for CASSSVRNQPQHF. The variable domain in full, completed from reference TRBV19 and TRBJ1-5, reads DGGITQSPKYLFRKEGQNVTLSCEQNLNHDAMYWYRQDPGQGLRLIYYSQIVNDFQKGDIAEGYSVSREKKESFPLTVTSAQKNPTAFYLCASSSVRNQPQHFGDGTRLSIL.